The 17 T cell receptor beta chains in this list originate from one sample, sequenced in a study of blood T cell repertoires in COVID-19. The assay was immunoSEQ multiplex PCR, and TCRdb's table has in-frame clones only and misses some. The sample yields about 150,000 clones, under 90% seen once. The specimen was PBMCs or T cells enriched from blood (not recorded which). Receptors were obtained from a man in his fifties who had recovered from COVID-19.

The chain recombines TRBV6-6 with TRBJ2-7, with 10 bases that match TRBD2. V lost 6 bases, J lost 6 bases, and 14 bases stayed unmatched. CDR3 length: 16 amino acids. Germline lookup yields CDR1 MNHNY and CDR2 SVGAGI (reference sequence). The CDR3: CASSSPIGTSVVEQYF. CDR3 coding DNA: TGTGCCAGCAGCTCACCGATTGGGACTAGCGTGGTCGAGCAGTACTTC.

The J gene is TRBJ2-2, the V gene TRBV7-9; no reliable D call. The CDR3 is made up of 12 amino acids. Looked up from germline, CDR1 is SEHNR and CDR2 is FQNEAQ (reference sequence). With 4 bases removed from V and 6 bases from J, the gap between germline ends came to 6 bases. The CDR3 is CASSSLPGELFF. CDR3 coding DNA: TGTGCCAGCAGCTCCCTCCCCGGGGAGCTGTTTTTT.

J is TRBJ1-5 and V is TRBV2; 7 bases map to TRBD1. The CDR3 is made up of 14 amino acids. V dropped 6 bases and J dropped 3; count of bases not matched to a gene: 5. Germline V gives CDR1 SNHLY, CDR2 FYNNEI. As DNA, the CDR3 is TGTGCCAGCAGGAGAACAGGGGTCAATCAGCCCCAGCATTTT. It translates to CASRRTGVNQPQHF. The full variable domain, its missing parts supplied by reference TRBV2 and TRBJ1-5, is EPEVTQTPSHQVTQMGQEVILRCVPISNHLYFYWYRQILGQKVEFLVSFYNNEISEKSEIFDDQFSVERPDGSNFTLKIRSTKLEDSAMYFCASRRTGVNQPQHFGDGTRLSIL.

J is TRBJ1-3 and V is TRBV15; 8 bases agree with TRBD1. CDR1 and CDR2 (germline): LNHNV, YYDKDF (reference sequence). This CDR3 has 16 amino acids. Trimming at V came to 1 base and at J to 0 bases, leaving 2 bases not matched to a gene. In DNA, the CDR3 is TGTGCCACCAGCAGAGCCGGGACAGGCTCTGGAAACACCATATATTTT. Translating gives CATSRAGTGSGNTIYF.

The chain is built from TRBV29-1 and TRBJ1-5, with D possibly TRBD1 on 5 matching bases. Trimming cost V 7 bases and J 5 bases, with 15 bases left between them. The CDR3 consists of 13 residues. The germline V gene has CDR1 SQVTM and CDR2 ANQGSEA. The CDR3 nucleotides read TGCAGCGCCGGTCGGGGGATTGATCAGCCCCAGCATTTT. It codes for CSAGRGIDQPQHF.

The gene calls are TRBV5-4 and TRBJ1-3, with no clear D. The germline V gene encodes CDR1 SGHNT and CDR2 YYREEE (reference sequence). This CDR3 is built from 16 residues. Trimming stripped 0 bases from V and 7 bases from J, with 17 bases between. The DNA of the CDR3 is TGTGCCAGCAGCTTGGAGGGTTCGGCCAGCGGGAACACCATATATTTT. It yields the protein CASSLEGSASGNTIYF.

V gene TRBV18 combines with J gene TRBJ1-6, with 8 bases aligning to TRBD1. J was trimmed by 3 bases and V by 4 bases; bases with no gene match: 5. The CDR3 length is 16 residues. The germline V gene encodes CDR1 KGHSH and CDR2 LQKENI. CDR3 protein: CASSRQGMGYNSPLHF. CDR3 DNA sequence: TGTGCCAGCTCACGACAGGGGATGGGCTATAATTCACCCCTCCACTTT.

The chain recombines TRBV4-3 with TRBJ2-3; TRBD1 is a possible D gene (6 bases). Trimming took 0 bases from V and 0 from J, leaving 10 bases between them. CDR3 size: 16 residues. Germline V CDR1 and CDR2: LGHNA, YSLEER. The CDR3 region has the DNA TGCGCCAGCAGCCAAGATCTAGGACAGAGCACAGATACGCAGTATTTT. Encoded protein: CASSQDLGQSTDTQYF.

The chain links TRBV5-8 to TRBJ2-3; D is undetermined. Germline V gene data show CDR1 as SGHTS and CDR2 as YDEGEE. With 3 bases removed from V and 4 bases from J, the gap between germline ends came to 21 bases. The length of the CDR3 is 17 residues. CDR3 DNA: TGTGCCAGCAGCTCGTCGTTAGTAGTAGCCTCCCCAGATACGCAGTATTTT. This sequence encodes CASSSSLVVASPDTQYF.

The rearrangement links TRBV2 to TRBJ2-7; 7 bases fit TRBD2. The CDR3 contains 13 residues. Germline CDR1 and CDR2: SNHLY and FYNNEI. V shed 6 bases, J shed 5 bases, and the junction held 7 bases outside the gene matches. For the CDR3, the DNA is TGTGCCAGCAGCGGTTTGGGGGGGGACGAGCAGTACTTC. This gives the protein CASSGLGGDEQYF.

The CDR3 region is CASRQDMNTEAFF. CDR3 sequence (DNA): TGCGCCAGCAGGCAGGATATGAACACTGAAGCTTTCTTT. The V call is TRBV10-2, the J call TRBJ1-1; D not certain. Germline loops: CDR1 WSHSY, CDR2 SAAADI. V lost 6 bases, J lost 0 bases, and 8 bases lay in between. This CDR3 region has 13 residues.

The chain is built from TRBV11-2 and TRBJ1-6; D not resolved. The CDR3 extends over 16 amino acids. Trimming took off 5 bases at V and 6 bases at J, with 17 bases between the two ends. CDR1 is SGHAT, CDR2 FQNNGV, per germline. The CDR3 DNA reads TGTGCCAGCAGCCCCCGGGGAGGTGGAAGTAATTCACCCCTCCACTTT. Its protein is CASSPRGGGSNSPLHF. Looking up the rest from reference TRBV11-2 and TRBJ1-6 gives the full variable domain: EAGVAQSPRYKIIEKRQSVAFWCNPISGHATLYWYQQILGQGPKLLIQFQNNGVVDDSQLPKDRFSAERLKGVDSTLKIQPAKLEDSAVYLCASSPRGGGSNSPLHFGNGTRLTVT.

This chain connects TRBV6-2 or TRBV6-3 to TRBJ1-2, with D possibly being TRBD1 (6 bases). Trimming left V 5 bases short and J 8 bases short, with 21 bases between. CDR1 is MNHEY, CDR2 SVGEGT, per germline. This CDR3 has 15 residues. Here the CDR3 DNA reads TGTGCCAGCAGTGCCATTCAAGGGGGAGTGAACGGCTACACCTTC. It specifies CASSAIQGGVNGYTF.

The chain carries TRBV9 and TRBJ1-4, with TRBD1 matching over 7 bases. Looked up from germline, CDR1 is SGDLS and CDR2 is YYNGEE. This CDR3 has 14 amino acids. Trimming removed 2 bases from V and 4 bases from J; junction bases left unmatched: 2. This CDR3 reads CASSVGTDNEKLFF. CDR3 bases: TGTGCCAGCAGCGTCGGGACAGATAATGAAAAACTGTTTTTT.

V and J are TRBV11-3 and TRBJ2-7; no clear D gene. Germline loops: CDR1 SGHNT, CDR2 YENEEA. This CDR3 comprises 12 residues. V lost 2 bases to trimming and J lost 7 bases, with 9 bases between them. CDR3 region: CASSLSSREQYF. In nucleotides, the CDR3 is TGTGCCAGCAGCTTAAGTTCACGGGAGCAGTACTTC.

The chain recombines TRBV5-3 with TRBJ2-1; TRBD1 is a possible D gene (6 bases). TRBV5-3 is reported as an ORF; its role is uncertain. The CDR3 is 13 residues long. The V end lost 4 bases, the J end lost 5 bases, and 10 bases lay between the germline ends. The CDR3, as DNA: TGTGCCAGAAGCCCCCGGGACAACAATGAGCAGTTCTTC. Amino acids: CARSPRDNNEQFF.

CDR3 residues: CASSQDIRDKREYGYTF. CDR3 nucleotides: TGTGCCAGCAGCCAAGATATACGGGACAAACGGGAATATGGCTACACCTTC. The chain has TRBV4-2 and TRBJ1-2; perhaps TRBD1 as D (6 bases). Looked up from germline, CDR1 is LGHNA and CDR2 is YNFKEQ. With 0 bases removed from V and 5 bases from J, the gap between germline ends came to 19 bases. This CDR3 has 17 amino acids.